The clone carrying this T cell receptor beta chain was recorded many times. Its antigen is not identified. TCRdb reprocessed the reads with MiXCR, giving one entry per CDR3 protein. The sample includes under 300,000 distinct CDR3 sequences, 20% to 25% seen only once; the top ten take 15% to 20%. Germline-derived CDR1 and CDR2 are MNHEY and SVGEGT. V dropped 7 bases and J dropped 4; count of bases not matched to a gene: 15. The CDR3 totals 18 residues. The sample is drawn from a study of T cell repertoires in cytomegalovirus infection. The chain is built from TRBV6-2 or TRBV6-3 and TRBJ2-2, with TRBD2 matching 10 bases. This specimen consisted of cultured PBMCs, obtained from culture after CMV antigen stimulation. The clonotype was recovered from a human donor in good health (CMV status not recorded). Some clones in this sample may be carry-over from other donors' samples. CDR3 region: CASTDVWLAGEVTGELFF. Here the CDR3 DNA reads TGTGCCAGCACCGACGTGTGGCTAGCGGGAGAGGTCACCGGGGAGCTGTTTTTT.